The entry below describes one T cell receptor beta chain. Its matching antigen is unknown. The sample comes from a study of monozygotic twins with inflammatory bowel disease. General study results and limits: In the analysis, different T cell subtypes could not be told apart.

CDR1 and CDR2 (germline): SGHRS, YFSETQ. This CDR3 spans 13 amino acids. TCRdb re-called the 5' RACE reads; every CDR3 protein appears as one record, without DNA. Here the sample table reports about 450,000 distinct CDR3 sequences. The clonotype originates from a human donor with ulcerative colitis or Crohn's disease, or a healthy co-twin of an affected twin (not recorded which). The chain joins TRBV5-1 to TRBJ2-1. The sequenced sample consisted of blood. The CDR3 spells CASSQSSYNEQFF.